This TCR beta chain was sequenced for a study of blood T cell repertoires in COVID-19. Sequenced by immunoSEQ multiplex PCR; TCRdb stores in-frame clones only, minus some. The sample holds hundreds of thousands of clones, about nine tenths seen once. This clone was detected a few times. The CDR3 consists of 14 residues. V shed 3 bases, J shed 6 bases, and the junction held 4 bases outside the gene matches. CDR1 and CDR2 from the germline V gene are MDHEN and SYDVKM. Among Cohort 3 donors, those recovered had two negative PCRs, clearance, or symptom resolution. Sequencing was done on a sample of PBMCs or T cells enriched from blood (not recorded which). The clonotype originates from a man younger than 30 who had recovered from COVID-19. The genes are TRBV28 and TRBJ1-4; 7 bases match TRBD1. In DNA form, the CDR3 reads TGTGCCAGCAGTTTCAACAGGGGCGATGAAAAACTGTTTTTT. Translated, it gives CASSFNRGDEKLFF.